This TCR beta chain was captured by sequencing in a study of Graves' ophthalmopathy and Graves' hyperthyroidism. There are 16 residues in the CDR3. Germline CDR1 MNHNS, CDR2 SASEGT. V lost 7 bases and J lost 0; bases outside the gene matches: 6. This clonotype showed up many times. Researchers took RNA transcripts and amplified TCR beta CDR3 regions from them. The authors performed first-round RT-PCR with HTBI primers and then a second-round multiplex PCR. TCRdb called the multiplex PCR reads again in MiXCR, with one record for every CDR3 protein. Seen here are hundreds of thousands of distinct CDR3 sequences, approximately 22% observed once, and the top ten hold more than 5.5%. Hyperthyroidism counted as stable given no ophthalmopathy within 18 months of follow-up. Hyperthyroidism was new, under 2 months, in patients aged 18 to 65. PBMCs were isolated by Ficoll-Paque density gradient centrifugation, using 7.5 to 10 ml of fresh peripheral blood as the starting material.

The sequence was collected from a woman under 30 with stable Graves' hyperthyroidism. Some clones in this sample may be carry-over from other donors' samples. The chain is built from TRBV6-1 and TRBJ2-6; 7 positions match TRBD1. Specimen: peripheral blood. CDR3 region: CASTTGQYSGANVLTF. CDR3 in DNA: TGTGCCAGCACCACGGGACAGTACTCTGGGGCCAACGTCCTGACTTTC.